This T cell receptor beta chain was sequenced for a study of blood T cell repertoires in COVID-19. Overall study context: Collection of acute and convalescent COVID-19 samples took place in the United States, Italy and Spain.

V lost 0 bases, J lost 0 bases, and 7 bases lay in between. The CDR3 covers 15 residues. Germline V gene sequence: CDR1 SGHRS, CDR2 YFSETQ. Under the authors' procedure: From reference gene primer amplification, estimates of nucleated cell counts were derived. Assay used: immunoSEQ multiplex PCR; TCRdb lists only in-frame clones, some missing. For V, J and clone size, that table is used; D and trimming come from the DNA. In the table there are about 310,000 clones, about 89% of which are singletons. The age range of participants was about 18 to 95 years, with residence in about two dozen US areas. Participants had their cohort set by participant-reported clinical history. Remarks on this clone: Additional DNA sequences in this sample encode the identical CDR3.

This sequence was found in a woman aged 40 to 55 who had recovered from COVID-19. Sequenced sample: PBMCs or T cells enriched from blood (not recorded which). The rearrangement links TRBV5-1 to TRBJ1-3; D is undetermined. The CDR3 DNA reads TGCGCCAGCAGCTTGGGTTCGGTCTCTGGAAACACCATATATTTT. Its translation is CASSLGSVSGNTIYF.